A single sample gave rise to the 9 T cell receptor beta chains below, sequenced in a study of cytomegalovirus exposure and HLA in healthy donors (dated by TCRdb to 2016 to 2017). The library was built by means of the immunoSEQ multiplex PCR assay. For the multiplex PCR, a mixture combining 60 forward primers for TCR Vbeta segments and 13 reverse primers for TCR Jbeta segments was used. TCRdb stores this immuneACCESS table with in-frame sequences only. Part of the clones is absent; in the studies checked, under half of the shortfall reflects unresolved V genes, and no reason is known for the rest. This sample gives approximately 200,000 clones in total; more than 75% of them show up just once. The top ten clonotypes cover over 1% of the sample. Sequencing input: PBMCs. These receptors all come from a human donor in good health.

The chain couples TRBV11-2 to TRBJ2-1; maybe TRBD1 (6 bases). Germline V gene sequence: CDR1 SGHAT, CDR2 FQNNGV. The CDR3 spans 18 residues. V was pared by 5 bases and J by 7 bases, with 27 bases between. CDR3 sequence reads: CASSHGITPGTRRNEQFF. DNA for the CDR3: TGTGCCAGCAGCCATGGGATCACGCCAGGGACAAGGAGGAATGAGCAGTTCTTC.

V gene TRBV5-1 combines with J gene TRBJ2-1; 8 bases fit TRBD1. The CDR3 contains 16 residues. Germline V lookup: CDR1 SGHRS, CDR2 YFSETQ. V was clipped by 0 bases and J by 5 bases; unmatched bases: 7. The CDR3 region has the DNA TGCGCCAGCAGCTTGGCCCGGGACAGGATTAACAATGAGCAGTTCTTC. This gives the protein CASSLARDRINNEQFF.

This chain joins TRBV6-1 and TRBJ1-1; D possibly corresponds to TRBD1 (6 bases). The CDR3 extends over 13 amino acids. Germline CDR1 and CDR2: MNHNS and SASEGT. The germline V and J ends were trimmed by 7 bases and 1 base, with 10 bases remaining between them. Written as DNA, the CDR3 is TGTGCCAGCAATACGGACAGGAACACTGAAGCTTTCTTT. Residues: CASNTDRNTEAFF.

This rearrangement joins TRBV27 to TRBJ2-3; D gene ambiguous. This CDR3 has 13 residues. CDR1 and CDR2 from the germline V gene are MNHEY and SMNVEV (reference sequence). Trimming shortened V by 5 bases and J by 2 bases, and 8 bases separated the two germline ends. The DNA of the CDR3 is TGTGCCAGCAGTCGAGCGTTCACAGATACGCAGTATTTT. It yields the protein CASSRAFTDTQYF.

The chain uses TRBV9 and TRBJ2-7; D perhaps matches TRBD2 (5 bases). The germline V gene encodes CDR1 SGDLS and CDR2 YYNGEE. V lost 0 bases and J 6 bases, leaving 10 bases between the germline ends. The length of the CDR3 is 13 residues. The CDR3 DNA sequence: TGTGCCAGCAGCGTAGACGGACGGGGCGAGCAGTACTTC. This codes for CASSVDGRGEQYF.

The V and J genes are TRBV9 and TRBJ2-7; TRBD2 aligns across 9 bases. The CDR3 sequence is 15 residues long. CDR1 and CDR2 (germline): SGDLS, YYNGEE. Unmatched junction bases numbered 9, after V lost 3 bases and J lost 5 bases. This CDR3 reads CASSAALAGWDEQYF. The CDR3 nucleotides read TGTGCCAGCAGCGCCGCGCTAGCGGGGTGGGACGAGCAGTACTTC.

V gene TRBV11-2 combines with J gene TRBJ1-2; D is unclear. The CDR3 contains 15 residues. Germline-derived CDR1 and CDR2 are SGHAT and FQNNGV. Trimming cost V 5 bases and J 4 bases, with 17 bases left between them. The CDR3 protein is CASSILRPAGYGYTF. CDR3 coding DNA: TGTGCCAGCAGCATACTGCGACCAGCAGGCTATGGCTACACCTTC. The full variable domain, rest sourced from reference TRBV11-2 and TRBJ1-2, is EAGVAQSPRYKIIEKRQSVAFWCNPISGHATLYWYQQILGQGPKLLIQFQNNGVVDDSQLPKDRFSAERLKGVDSTLKIQPAKLEDSAVYLCASSILRPAGYGYTFGSGTRLTVV.

The chain couples TRBV12-5 to TRBJ2-1; TRBD2 matches at 7 bases. Losses at the gene ends were 0 bases for V and 3 bases for J; bases not matched to a gene: 5. Germline V CDR1 and CDR2: LGHNT, FRNRAP. There are 16 residues in the CDR3. The CDR3 region has the DNA TGTGCTAGTGGTTTGGTATCGGGACTACACTACAATGAGCAGTTCTTC. Its translation: CASGLVSGLHYNEQFF.

The chain recombines TRBV7-9 with TRBJ2-7, with 7 bases lining up with TRBD1. The germline V gene encodes CDR1 SEHNR and CDR2 FQNEAQ (reference sequence). The CDR3 consists of 13 residues. The J segment lost 3 bases and the V segment lost 4 bases, leaving 3 bases of the junction unmatched. CDR3 sequence reads: CASSWTGFYEQYF. The DNA for the CDR3 is TGTGCCAGCAGCTGGACAGGATTCTACGAGCAGTACTTC.